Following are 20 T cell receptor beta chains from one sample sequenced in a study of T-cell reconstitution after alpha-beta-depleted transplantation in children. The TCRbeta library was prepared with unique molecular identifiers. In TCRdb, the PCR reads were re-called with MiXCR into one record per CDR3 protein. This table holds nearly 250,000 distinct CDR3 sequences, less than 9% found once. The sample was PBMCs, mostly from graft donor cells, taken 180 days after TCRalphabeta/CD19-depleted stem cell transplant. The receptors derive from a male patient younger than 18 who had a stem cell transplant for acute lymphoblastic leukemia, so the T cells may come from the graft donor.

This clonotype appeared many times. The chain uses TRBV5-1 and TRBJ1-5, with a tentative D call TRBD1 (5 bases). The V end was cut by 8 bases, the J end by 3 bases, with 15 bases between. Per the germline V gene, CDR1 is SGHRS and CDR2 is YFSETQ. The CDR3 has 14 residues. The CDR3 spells CASAPDSFNQPQHF. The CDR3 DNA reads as TGCGCCAGTGCACCAGACAGTTTCAATCAGCCCCAGCATTTT.

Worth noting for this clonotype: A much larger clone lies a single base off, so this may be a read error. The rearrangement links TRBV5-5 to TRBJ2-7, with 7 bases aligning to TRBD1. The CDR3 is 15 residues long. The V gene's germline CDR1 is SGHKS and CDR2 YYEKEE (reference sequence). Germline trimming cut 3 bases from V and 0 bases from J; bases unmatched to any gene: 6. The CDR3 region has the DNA TGTGCCAGCAGCTCCCGGGACAGTAACTCCTACGAGCAGTACTTC. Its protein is CASSSRDSNSYEQYF.

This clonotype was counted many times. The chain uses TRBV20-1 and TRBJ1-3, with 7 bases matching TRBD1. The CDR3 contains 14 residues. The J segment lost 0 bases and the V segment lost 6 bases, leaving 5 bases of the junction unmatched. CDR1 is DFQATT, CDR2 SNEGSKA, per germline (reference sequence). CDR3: CSATGQISGNTIYF. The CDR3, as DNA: TGCAGTGCCACGGGACAGATCTCTGGAAACACCATATATTTT.

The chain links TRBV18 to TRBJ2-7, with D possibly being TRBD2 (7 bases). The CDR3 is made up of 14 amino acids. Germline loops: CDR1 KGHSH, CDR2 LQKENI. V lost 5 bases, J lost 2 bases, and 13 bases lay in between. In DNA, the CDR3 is TGTGCCAGCTCAGAGGGGGGGGGCCCCTACGAGCAGTACTTC. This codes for CASSEGGGPYEQYF.

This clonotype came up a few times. The CDR3 reads CASSSPQRSLGTQYF. CDR3 sequence (DNA): TGTGCCAGCAGCTCCCCCCAGCGGTCCTTAGGGACCCAGTACTTC. The chain uses TRBV5-5 and TRBJ2-5; maybe TRBD2 (5 bases). The CDR3 is 15 residues long. Per germline, CDR1 SGHKS and CDR2 YYEKEE (reference sequence). V was pared by 3 bases and J by 7 bases, with 19 bases between.

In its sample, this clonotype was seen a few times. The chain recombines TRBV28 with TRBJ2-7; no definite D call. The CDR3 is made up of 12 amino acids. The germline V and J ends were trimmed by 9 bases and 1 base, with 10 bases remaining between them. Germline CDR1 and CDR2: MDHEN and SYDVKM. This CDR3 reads CASLDGSYEQYF. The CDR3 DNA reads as TGTGCCAGTTTGGACGGTTCCTACGAGCAGTACTTC.

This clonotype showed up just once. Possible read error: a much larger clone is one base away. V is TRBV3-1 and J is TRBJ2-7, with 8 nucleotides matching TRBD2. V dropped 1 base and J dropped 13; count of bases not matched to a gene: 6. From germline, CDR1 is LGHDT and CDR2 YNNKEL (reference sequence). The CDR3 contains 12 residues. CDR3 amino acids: CASSQGGLDAYF. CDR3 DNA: TGTGCCAGCAGCCAAGGGGGACTAGACGCTTACTTC.

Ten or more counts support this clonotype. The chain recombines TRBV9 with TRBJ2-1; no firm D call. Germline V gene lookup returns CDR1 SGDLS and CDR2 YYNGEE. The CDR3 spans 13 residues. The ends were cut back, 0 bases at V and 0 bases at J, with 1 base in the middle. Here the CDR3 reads CASSVASYNEQFF. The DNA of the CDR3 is TGTGCCAGCAGCGTAGCCTCCTACAATGAGCAGTTCTTC.

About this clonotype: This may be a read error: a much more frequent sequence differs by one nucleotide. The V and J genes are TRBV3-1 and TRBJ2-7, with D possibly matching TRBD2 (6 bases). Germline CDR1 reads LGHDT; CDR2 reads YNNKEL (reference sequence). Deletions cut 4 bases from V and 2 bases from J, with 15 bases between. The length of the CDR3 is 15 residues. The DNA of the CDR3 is TGTGCCAGCAGCCGCGTTGACGGGGGAACCTACGAGCAGTACTTC. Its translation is CASSRVDGGTYEQYF.

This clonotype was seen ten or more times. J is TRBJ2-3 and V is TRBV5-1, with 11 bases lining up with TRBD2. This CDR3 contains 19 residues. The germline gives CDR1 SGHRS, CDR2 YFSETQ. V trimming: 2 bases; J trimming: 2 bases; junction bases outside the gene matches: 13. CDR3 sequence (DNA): TGCGCCAGCAGCTTCCCTGGGCTAGCGGGAGGACACTCCACAGATACGCAGTATTTT. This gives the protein CASSFPGLAGGHSTDTQYF.

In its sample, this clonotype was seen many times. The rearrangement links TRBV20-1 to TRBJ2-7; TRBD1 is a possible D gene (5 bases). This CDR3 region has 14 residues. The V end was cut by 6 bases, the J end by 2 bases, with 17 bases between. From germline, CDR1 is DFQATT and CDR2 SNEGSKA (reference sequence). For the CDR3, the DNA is TGCAGTGCCGAGCGTCCAGGGATTCCCTACGAGCAGTACTTC. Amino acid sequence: CSAERPGIPYEQYF.

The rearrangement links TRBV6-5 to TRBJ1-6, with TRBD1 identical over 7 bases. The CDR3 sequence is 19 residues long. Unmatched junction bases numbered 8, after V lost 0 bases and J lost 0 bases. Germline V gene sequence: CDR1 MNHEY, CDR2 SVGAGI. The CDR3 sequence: CASSYSRQGGSSYNSPLHF. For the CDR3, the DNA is TGTGCCAGCAGTTACTCGAGACAGGGCGGTAGCTCCTATAATTCACCCCTCCACTTT.

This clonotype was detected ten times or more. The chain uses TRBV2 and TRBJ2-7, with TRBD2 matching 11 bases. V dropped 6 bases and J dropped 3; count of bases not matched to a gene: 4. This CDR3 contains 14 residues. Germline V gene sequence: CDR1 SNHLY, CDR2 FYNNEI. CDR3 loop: CASSGLAGYYEQYF. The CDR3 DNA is TGTGCCAGCAGCGGACTAGCGGGTTACTACGAGCAGTACTTC.

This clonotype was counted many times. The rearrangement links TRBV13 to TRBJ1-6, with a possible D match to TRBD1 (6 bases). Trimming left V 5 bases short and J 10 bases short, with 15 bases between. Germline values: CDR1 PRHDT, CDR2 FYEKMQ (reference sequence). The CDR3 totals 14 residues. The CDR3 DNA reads TGTGCCAGCAGCGTTACAGGGTTTCCATCACCCCTCCACTTT. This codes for CASSVTGFPSPLHF.

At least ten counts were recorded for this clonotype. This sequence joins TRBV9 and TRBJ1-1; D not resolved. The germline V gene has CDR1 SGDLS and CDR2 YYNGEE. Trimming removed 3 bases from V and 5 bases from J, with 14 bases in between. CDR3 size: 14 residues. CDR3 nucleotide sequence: TGTGCCAGCAGCGGACCATACAGTGGGACTGAAGCTTTCTTT. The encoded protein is CASSGPYSGTEAFF.

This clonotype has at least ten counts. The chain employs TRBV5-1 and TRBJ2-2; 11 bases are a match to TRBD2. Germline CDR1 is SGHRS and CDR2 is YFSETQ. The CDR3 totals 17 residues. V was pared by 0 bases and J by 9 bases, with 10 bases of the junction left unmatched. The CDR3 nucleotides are TGCGCCAGCAGCTTGGCCCTACTAGCGGGAGCCCACTGGGAGCTGTTTTTT. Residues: CASSLALLAGAHWELFF.

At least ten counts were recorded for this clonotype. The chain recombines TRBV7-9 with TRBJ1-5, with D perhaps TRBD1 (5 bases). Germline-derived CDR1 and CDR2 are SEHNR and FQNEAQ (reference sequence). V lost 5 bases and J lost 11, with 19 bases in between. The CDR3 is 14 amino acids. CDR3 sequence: CASSKAGARGSQHF. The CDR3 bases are TGTGCCAGCAGCAAAGCCGGGGCAAGAGGGTCCCAGCATTTT.

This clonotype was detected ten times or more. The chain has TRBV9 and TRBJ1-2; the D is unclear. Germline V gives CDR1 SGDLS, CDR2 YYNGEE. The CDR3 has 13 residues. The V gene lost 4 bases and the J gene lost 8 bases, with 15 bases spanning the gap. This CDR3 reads CASSPPWVLGYTF. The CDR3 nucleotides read TGTGCCAGCAGCCCCCCCTGGGTGCTGGGCTACACCTTC.

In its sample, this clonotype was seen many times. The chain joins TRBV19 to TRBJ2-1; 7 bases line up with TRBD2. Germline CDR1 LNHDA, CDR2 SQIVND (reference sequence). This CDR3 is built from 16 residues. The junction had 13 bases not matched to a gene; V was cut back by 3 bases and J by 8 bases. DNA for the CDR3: TGTGCCAGTAGTATTGAGCTCGGACTAGTCTCACATGAGCAGTTCTTC. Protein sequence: CASSIELGLVSHEQFF.

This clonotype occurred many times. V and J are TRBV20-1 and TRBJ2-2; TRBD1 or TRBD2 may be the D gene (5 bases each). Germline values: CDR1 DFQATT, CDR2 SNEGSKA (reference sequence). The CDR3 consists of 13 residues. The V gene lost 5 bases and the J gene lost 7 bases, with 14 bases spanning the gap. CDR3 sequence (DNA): TGCAGTGCTTACGGGACCCCCGGCGGGGAGCTGTTTTTT. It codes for CSAYGTPGGELFF.